This entry lists 9 T cell receptor beta chains sequenced from one sample in a study of T cell responses to AZD1222 COVID-19 vaccine. The table came from immunoSEQ multiplex PCR; TCRdb's copy has only in-frame clones and leaves some out. The table shows around 88,000 clones, with almost 90% occurring only once. Sequencing was performed on peripheral blood, taken on day 0 of MenACWY control vaccination. These receptor sequences come from an adult in good health.

This clone came up once. V and J are TRBV4-1 and TRBJ1-2; 8 positions agree with TRBD1. Germline lookup yields CDR1 MGHRA and CDR2 YSYEKL. V dropped 5 bases and J dropped 4; count of bases not matched to a gene: 15. The CDR3 is 17 amino acids. CDR3 in DNA: TGCGCCAGCAGCGAGAGGACAGGGAAGAGGATGGGCTATGGCTACACCTTC. Protein product: CASSERTGKRMGYGYTF.

The rearrangement links TRBV4-3 to TRBJ2-7; TRBD1 is a possible D gene (6 bases). Between the trimmed V and J ends, which lost 1 base and 1 base, there was a span of 11 bases. This CDR3 is built from 15 residues. The germline V gene encodes CDR1 LGHNA and CDR2 YSLEER. CDR3 bases: TGCGCCAGCAGCCAAGCGGCAGGGGCTTCCTACGAGCAGTACTTC. Translation: CASSQAAGASYEQYF.

The V and J genes are TRBV7-3 and TRBJ1-1, with 8 bases matching TRBD1. This CDR3 has 17 residues. Trimming cost V 0 bases and J 2 bases; bases outside gene matches: 8. Looked up from germline, CDR1 is SGHTA and CDR2 is FQGTGA. CDR3 DNA sequence: TGTGCCAGCAGCTTAACGATTCATGGACAGGGAAACACTGAAGCTTTCTTT. Its protein product is CASSLTIHGQGNTEAFF.

The rearrangement links TRBV6-5 to TRBJ2-7; possible D gene TRBD2, 5 bases. Germline CDR1 MNHEY, CDR2 SVGAGI. V lost 2 bases and J 3 bases, leaving 17 bases between the germline ends. This CDR3 spans 16 amino acids. CDR3 region: CASSYRPGKGFYEQYF. CDR3 coding DNA: TGTGCCAGCAGTTACCGTCCGGGGAAAGGGTTCTACGAGCAGTACTTC.

The J gene is TRBJ1-6, the V gene TRBV19; 10 positions agree with TRBD1. CDR3 size: 18 residues. CDR1 and CDR2 from the germline V gene are LNHDA and SQIVND (reference sequence). V trimming: 4 bases; J trimming: 6 bases; junction bases outside the gene matches: 12. As DNA, the CDR3 is TGTGCCAGTAGTACCTACCTGGGACAGGGGACGGGTAATTCACCCCTCCACTTT. Translation: CASSTYLGQGTGNSPLHF.

CDR3 sequence: CASSSPPGNTEAFF. CDR3 in DNA: TGTGCCAGCAGTTCCCCCCCCGGGAACACTGAAGCTTTCTTT. The chain is built from TRBV6-5 and TRBJ1-1, with D hard to call. The germline V and J ends were trimmed by 4 bases and 1 base, with 10 bases remaining between them. Germline V gene sequence: CDR1 MNHEY, CDR2 SVGAGI. CDR3 length: 14 residues.

The chain uses TRBV4-1 and TRBJ1-1, with D possibly being TRBD1 (6 bases). The CDR3 has 15 amino acids. Per germline, CDR1 MGHRA and CDR2 YSYEKL. With 2 bases removed from V and 1 base from J, the gap between germline ends came to 11 bases. The CDR3 spells CASSQTGFRNTEAFF. The CDR3 DNA follows: TGCGCCAGCAGCCAAACAGGGTTCCGGAACACTGAAGCTTTCTTT.

CDR3 coding DNA: TGTGCCAGCAGCTCGCGGGGAGGCTACCAAGAGACCCAGTACTTC. This sequence encodes CASSSRGGYQETQYF. The chain has TRBV7-9 and TRBJ2-5; the D gene is possibly TRBD2 (6 bases). The CDR3 is made up of 15 amino acids. Germline CDR1 is SEHNR and CDR2 is FQNEAQ (reference sequence). Between the trimmed V and J ends, which lost 4 bases and 0 bases, there was a span of 12 bases.

J is TRBJ1-6 and V is TRBV5-4; 10 positions match TRBD1. There are 16 residues in the CDR3. V was pared by 4 bases and J by 7 bases, with 8 bases of the junction left unmatched. From germline, CDR1 is SGHNT and CDR2 YYREEE (reference sequence). CDR3 DNA: TGTGCCAGCAGCGATGGCCGGGACAGGGGAAATTCACCCCTCCACTTT. Encoded protein: CASSDGRDRGNSPLHF.